This entry concerns a single T cell receptor (beta chain). This entry belongs to a study of T cell responses to AZD1222 COVID-19 vaccine. Sequenced by immunoSEQ multiplex PCR; TCRdb stores in-frame clones only, minus some. The data show about 140,000 clones, 80% to 95% seen once. Trimming pared 1 base from V and 4 bases from J, leaving 18 bases between. This CDR3 contains 18 residues. CDR1 and CDR2 (germline): SGHRS, YFSETQ. The starting material was peripheral blood, obtained 28 days after the second AZD1222 dose. This sequence originates from an adult who received the AZD1222 COVID-19 vaccine. V usage is TRBV5-1 and J usage is TRBJ1-6, with D perhaps matching TRBD1 (5 bases). The CDR3 sequence: CASSLRGAGGLYNSPLHF. DNA for the CDR3: TGCGCCAGCAGCTTGAGAGGGGCCGGAGGCTTATATAATTCACCCCTCCACTTT.